A selection of T cell receptor beta chains follows, all from one sample in a study of T-cell memory formation after mild COVID-19. In TCRdb, the 5' RACE reads were re-called with MiXCR into one record per CDR3 protein. The sample includes roughly 50,000 distinct CDR3 sequences, 8% to 10% of them seen just once. Sequencing used PBMCs or a T cell subset sorted from them (not recorded which). These receptors originate from a man between 18 and 35 years old who had mild COVID-19 (a few samples of this study predate the infection). Cell type and time point are not known. CDR3s include the opening cysteine and the closing phenylalanine or tryptophan. Not every row has a clone size; where given, it reads once, few, many or a size class.

clone size	V gene	CDR3 length	J gene	CDR3 protein
medium-sized	TRBV7-9	14	TRBJ2-3	CASSFGGGTDTQYF
few	TRBV9	14	TRBJ2-3	CASSVGATTDTQYF
many	TRBV29-1	13	TRBJ2-3	CSVGQDRADTQYF
few	TRBV2	14	TRBJ2-5	CASSGQGGGETQYF
-	TRBV5-5	15	TRBJ1-1	CASSPGAGWNTEAFF
-	TRBV4-1	16	TRBJ2-7	CASSQVNLNQIYEQYF
once	TRBV20-1	16	TRBJ2-2	CSARDRKGGTAGELFF
-	TRBV14	15	TRBJ2-5	CASSPWTGGEETQYF
few	TRBV6-2/TRBV6-3	19	TRBJ2-3	CASTDPSGAGGPVTDTQYF
many	TRBV6-5	16	TRBJ2-2	CASSYSRLPNTGELFF
once	TRBV7-2	14	TRBJ2-5	CASSFASGGQAQYF
few	TRBV12-3/TRBV12-4	13	TRBJ2-2	CASSLTGSGELFF
-	TRBV7-9	14	TRBJ2-5	CASSLITGQETQYF
few	TRBV6-2/TRBV6-3	14	TRBJ2-3	CASGLAGSTDTQYF
many	TRBV2	16	TRBJ1-2	CASSRGTGDPNAGYTF
many	TRBV4-3	15	TRBJ2-7	CASSQVPGVLYEQYF
-	TRBV11-2	12	TRBJ2-5	CASSLDQETQYF
-	TRBV20-1	16	TRBJ2-5	CSAPRDGGGVQETQYF
many	TRBV7-2	11	TRBJ2-2	CASSFGGELFF
few	TRBV2	15	TRBJ2-5	CASSGLGGYQETQYF
few	TRBV4-3	15	TRBJ1-4	CASSHFRTNKEKLFF
few	TRBV7-3	13	TRBJ2-5	CASSQNPQETQYF
many	TRBV7-2	13	TRBJ2-3	CASSPDLEGKQYF
few	TRBV3-1	15	TRBJ1-1	CASSHTGTGGTEAFF
-	TRBV19	15	TRBJ1-4	CASSTRQAENEKLFF
many	TRBV11-2	13	TRBJ2-3	CASSLGSSDTQYF
-	TRBV20-1	17	TRBJ2-6	CSAPLRLGTRTGSVLTF
many	TRBV7-2	14	TRBJ2-5	CASSLLERWGTQYF
few	TRBV15	14	TRBJ2-5	CATSRDRGGETQYF
few	TRBV9	16	TRBJ2-1	CASSTTGTSGYNEQFF
-	TRBV29-1	11	TRBJ1-1	CSAAREGEAFF
-	TRBV5-1	14	TRBJ2-7	CASSLGGEEHEQYF
-	TRBV11-2	16	TRBJ2-1	CASSLTGLAGGGEQFF
-	TRBV6-1	14	TRBJ1-5	CASSYPGGDQPQHF
few	TRBV7-2	13	TRBJ1-4	CASSLGLEGKLFF
-	TRBV7-2	14	TRBJ1-1	CASSFREGGSEAFF
-	TRBV5-1	15	TRBJ2-3	CASSLPSGETDTQYF
few	TRBV6-6	15	TRBJ1-3	CASRPRRETGNTIYF
few	TRBV15	13	TRBJ2-5	CATSRGKEETQYF
many	TRBV5-1	16	TRBJ2-1	CASSSGTFSSYNEQFF
many	TRBV6-5	13	TRBJ1-1	CASSYRGDTEAFF
-	TRBV7-6	15	TRBJ1-2	CASSPASGSNYGYTF
few	TRBV12-5	13	TRBJ2-7	CASGLEGFNEQYF
few	TRBV5-1	14	TRBJ1-1	CASGSSQGQLEAFF
-	TRBV7-2	14	TRBJ1-1	CASSPHQMNTEAFF
-	TRBV7-2	14	TRBJ2-7	CASSLAFSSDEQYF
few	TRBV6-5	15	TRBJ1-2	CASSYGQGRNYGYTF
-	TRBV6-5	16	TRBJ2-3	CASALMGSGSTDTQYF
many	TRBV18	15	TRBJ2-3	CASSPVGQGTDTQYF
few	TRBV6-6	13	TRBJ2-7	CASSPQRKDEQYF